This T cell receptor beta chain was captured by sequencing in a study of T cell responses to AZD1222 COVID-19 vaccine. The data were produced by immunoSEQ multiplex PCR, yet TCRdb's version contains in-frame clones alone and is incomplete. Of about 110,000 clones listed, about 87% were seen once; the top ten hold 4.5% to 6%. Notes on the study in general: Only five to seven AZD1222 recipients were seropositive at baseline.

As regards this clone: What it binds is unknown.

There are 13 residues in the CDR3. Trimming stripped 6 bases from V and 7 bases from J, with 10 bases between. Germline V lookup: CDR1 MDHEN, CDR2 SYDVKM. This specimen was peripheral blood, taken on day 0 of AZD1222 vaccination. The clonotype was recovered from an adult in good health. The chain combines TRBV28 with TRBJ1-6, with TRBD1 as a possible D gene (5 bases). In DNA, the CDR3 is TGTGCCAGCAGGGACCCAGGGAATTCACCCCTCCACTTT. Translation gives CASRDPGNSPLHF. Looking up the rest from reference TRBV28 and TRBJ1-6 gives the full variable domain: DVKVTQSSRYLVKRTGEKVFLECVQDMDHENMFWYRQDPGLGLRLIYFSYDVKMKEKGDIPEGYSVSREKKERFSLILESASTNQTSMYLCASRDPGNSPLHFGNGTRLTVT.